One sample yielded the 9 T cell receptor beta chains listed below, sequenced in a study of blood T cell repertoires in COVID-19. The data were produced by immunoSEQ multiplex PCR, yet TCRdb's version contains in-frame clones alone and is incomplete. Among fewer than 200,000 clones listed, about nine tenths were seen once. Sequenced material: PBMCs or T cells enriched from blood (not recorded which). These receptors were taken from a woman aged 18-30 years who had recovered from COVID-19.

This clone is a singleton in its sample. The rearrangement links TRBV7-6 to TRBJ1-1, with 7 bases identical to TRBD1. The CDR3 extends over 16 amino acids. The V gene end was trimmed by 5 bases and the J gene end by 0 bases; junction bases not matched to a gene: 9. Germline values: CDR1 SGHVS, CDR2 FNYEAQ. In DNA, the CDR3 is TGTGCCAGCAGCCGTTTCAGGGGGACCTTGAACACTGAAGCTTTCTTT. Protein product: CASSRFRGTLNTEAFF.

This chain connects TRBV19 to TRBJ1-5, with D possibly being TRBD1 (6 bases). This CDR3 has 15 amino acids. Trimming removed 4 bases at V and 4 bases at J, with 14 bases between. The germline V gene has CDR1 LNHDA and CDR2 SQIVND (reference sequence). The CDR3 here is CASSTGGTSNQPQHF. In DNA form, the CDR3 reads TGTGCCAGTAGTACCGGTGGGACAAGTAATCAGCCCCAGCATTTT.

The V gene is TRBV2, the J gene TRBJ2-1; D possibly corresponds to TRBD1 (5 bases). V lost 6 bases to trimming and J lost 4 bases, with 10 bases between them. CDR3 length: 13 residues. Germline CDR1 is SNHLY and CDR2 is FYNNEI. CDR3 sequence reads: CASSQDTYNEQFF. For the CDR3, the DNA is TGTGCCAGCAGCCAGGACACATACAATGAGCAGTTCTTC.

CDR3 nucleotide sequence: TGTGCCAGCAGCCAAGCGAGGGTCTACAACTCCTACGAGCAGTACTTC. This encodes CASSQARVYNSYEQYF. The V and J genes are TRBV3-1 (or the pseudogene TRBV3-2) and TRBJ2-7, with D perhaps TRBD2 (5 bases). Trimming removed 1 base at V and 0 bases at J, with 13 bases between. The length of the CDR3 is 16 residues. Per the germline V gene, CDR1 is LGHDT and CDR2 is YNNKEL (reference sequence).

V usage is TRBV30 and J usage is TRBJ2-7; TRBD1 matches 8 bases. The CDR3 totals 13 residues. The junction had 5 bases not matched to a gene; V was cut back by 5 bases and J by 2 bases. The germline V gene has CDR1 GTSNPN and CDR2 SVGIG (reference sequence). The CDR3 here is CAWGRDRTYEQYF. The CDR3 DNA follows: TGTGCCTGGGGCAGGGACAGGACCTACGAGCAGTACTTC.

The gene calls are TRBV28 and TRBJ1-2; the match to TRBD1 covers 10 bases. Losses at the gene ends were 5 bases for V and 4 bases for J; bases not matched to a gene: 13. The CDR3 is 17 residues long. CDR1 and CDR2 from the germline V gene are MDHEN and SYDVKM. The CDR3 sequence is CASSHSDGTGASYGYTF. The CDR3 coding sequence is TGTGCCAGCAGTCACTCCGACGGGACAGGGGCCTCCTATGGCTACACCTTC.

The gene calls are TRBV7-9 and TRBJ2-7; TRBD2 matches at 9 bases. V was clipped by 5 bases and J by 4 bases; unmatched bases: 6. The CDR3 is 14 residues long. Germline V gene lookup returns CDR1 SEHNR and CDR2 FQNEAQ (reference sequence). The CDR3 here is CASSPDLAGYEQYF. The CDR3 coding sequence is TGTGCCAGCAGCCCTGATCTAGCGGGGTACGAGCAGTACTTC.

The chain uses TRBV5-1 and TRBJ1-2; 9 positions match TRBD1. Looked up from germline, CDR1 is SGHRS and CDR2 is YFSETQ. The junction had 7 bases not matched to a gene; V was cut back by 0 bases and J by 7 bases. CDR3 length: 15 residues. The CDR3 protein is CASSLAGDRVGGYTF. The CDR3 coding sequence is TGCGCCAGCAGCTTGGCCGGGGACAGGGTTGGTGGCTACACCTTC.

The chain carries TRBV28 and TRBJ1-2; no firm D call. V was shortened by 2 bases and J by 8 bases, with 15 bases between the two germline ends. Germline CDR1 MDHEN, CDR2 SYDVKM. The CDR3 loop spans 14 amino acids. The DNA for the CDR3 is TGTGCCAGCAGTTTACTCCTGGACCCGGGGGGCTACACCTTC. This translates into CASSLLLDPGGYTF.